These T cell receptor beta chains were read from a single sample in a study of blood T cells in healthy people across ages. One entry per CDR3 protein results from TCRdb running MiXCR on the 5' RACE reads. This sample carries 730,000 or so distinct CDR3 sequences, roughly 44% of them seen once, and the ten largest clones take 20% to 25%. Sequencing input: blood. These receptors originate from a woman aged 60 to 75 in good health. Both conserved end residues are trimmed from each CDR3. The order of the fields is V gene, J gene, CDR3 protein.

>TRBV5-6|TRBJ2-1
ASSLDIGTEQF
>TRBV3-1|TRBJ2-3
ASSQKAGGPTDTQY
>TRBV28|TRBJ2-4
ASSFALAKNIQY
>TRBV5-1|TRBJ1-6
ASSFETANSPLH
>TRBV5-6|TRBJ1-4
ASNFFGQTNEKLF
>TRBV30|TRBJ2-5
AWSVGDRGWETQY
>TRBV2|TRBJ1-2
ASTLQGGYNYGYT
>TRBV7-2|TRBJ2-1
ANSLTRGGAGEQF
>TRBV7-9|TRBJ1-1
ASSPRDRAF
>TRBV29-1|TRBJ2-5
SVDPLAGEDNEQY
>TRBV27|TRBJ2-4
ASSLKPGVRGNIQY
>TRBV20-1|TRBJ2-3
SARLAFSTDTQY
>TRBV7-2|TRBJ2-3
ASSRFRVAGPGGDTQY
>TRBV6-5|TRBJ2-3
ASSYGQTSSTDTQY
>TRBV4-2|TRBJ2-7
AGSQDRDYEQY
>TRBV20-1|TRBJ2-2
SARRSTGELF
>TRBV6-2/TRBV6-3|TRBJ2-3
ASSDQTDYTDTQY
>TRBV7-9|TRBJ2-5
ASSPQAGQETQY